A single sample gave rise to the 12 T cell receptor beta chains below, sequenced in a study of T cell changes during pregnancy in multiple sclerosis. The protocol was immunoSEQ multiplex PCR, while the TCRdb copy is restricted to in-frame clones and leaves out a portion. The sample has over 90,000 clones; under 95% are singletons. Sequencing used peripheral blood, obtained after pregnancy. These receptor sequences come from a female donor with multiple sclerosis, enrolled in a pregnancy study.

V usage is TRBV25-1 and J usage is TRBJ1-2, with D uncertain. CDR1 MGHDK and CDR2 SYGVNS come from the germline V gene. V was shortened by 4 bases and J by 4 bases, with 10 bases between the two germline ends. The CDR3 has 13 residues. The CDR3 DNA follows: TGTGCCAGCAGTGCTGGGCAGATCTATGGCTACACCTTC. Translated: CASSAGQIYGYTF.

The V and J genes are TRBV7-8 and TRBJ2-7; TRBD1 aligns across 9 bases. V shed 0 bases and J 3 bases; nucleotides not matched to a gene: 3. Germline-derived CDR1 and CDR2 are SGHVS and FQNEAQ. CDR3 length equals 15 residues. The CDR3 is CASSLAGQGYYEQYF. The CDR3 region has the DNA TGTGCCAGCAGCTTAGCGGGACAGGGTTACTACGAGCAGTACTTC.

Comments on this clone: The junction does not match germline at one end; this may be a read error. This chain joins TRBV7-2 and TRBJ2-7; D unresolved. Per the germline V gene, CDR1 is SGHTA and CDR2 is FQGNSA. This CDR3 is 13 amino acids long. The CDR3 coding sequence is TGTGCCAGCAGCTTAGGGGCCTCCCACGAGCAGTACTTC. Its translation: CASSLGASHEQYF.

The chain links TRBV29-1 to TRBJ1-1; unclear D gene. Trimming took off 7 bases at V and 1 base at J, with 10 bases between the two ends. Germline CDR1 is SQVTM and CDR2 is ANQGSEA. This CDR3 region has 12 residues. CDR3 region: CSGEQANTEAFF. The CDR3 DNA follows: TGCAGCGGAGAGCAGGCGAACACTGAAGCTTTCTTT.

The chain joins TRBV30 to TRBJ2-3; weak D call: TRBD1 (6 bases). Trimming removed 0 bases at V and 0 bases at J, with 7 bases between. There are 14 residues in the CDR3. From germline, CDR1 is GTSNPN and CDR2 SVGIG (reference sequence). In DNA form, the CDR3 reads TGTGCCTGGAGTGTAGGGGGTAGCACAGATACGCAGTATTTT. It yields the protein CAWSVGGSTDTQYF.

This sequence joins TRBV7-9 and TRBJ2-6; 7 bases line up with TRBD1. Germline values: CDR1 SEHNR, CDR2 FQNEAQ (reference sequence). The CDR3 covers 15 residues. V lost 1 base, J lost 10 bases, and 7 bases stayed unmatched. The CDR3 DNA reads as TGTGCCAGCAGCTTAGAAGGGGGCTCAGTAAACGTCCTGACTTTC. It translates to CASSLEGGSVNVLTF.

J is TRBJ2-1 and V is TRBV6-5, with 10 nucleotides matching TRBD2. The J segment lost 8 bases and the V segment lost 7 bases, leaving 5 bases of the junction unmatched. In germline, CDR1 is MNHEY, CDR2 SVGAGI. The CDR3 length is 13 residues. The CDR3 loop reads CASKAGGPYEQFF. The DNA for the CDR3 is TGTGCCAGCAAAGCGGGAGGGCCATATGAGCAGTTCTTC.

The V call is TRBV4-3, the J call TRBJ2-2, with 9 bases matching TRBD2. Germline-derived CDR1 and CDR2 are LGHNA and YSLEER. Trimming took 2 bases from V and 6 from J; bases not matched to a gene: 7. There are 16 residues in the CDR3. The CDR3 bases are TGCGCCAGCAGCCAATTTAGCGGGAGATCAGCCGGGGAGCTGTTTTTT. This encodes CASSQFSGRSAGELFF.

The chain combines TRBV14 with TRBJ2-5; 9 positions agree with TRBD2. The CDR3 extends over 16 amino acids. CDR1 is SGHDN, CDR2 FVKESK, per germline. V gave up 3 bases and J gave up 7 bases; unmatched junction bases: 12. In nucleotides, the CDR3 is TGTGCCAGCAGCCAGATACTTAGGACTAGCGTTGGGACCCAGTACTTC. Encoded protein: CASSQILRTSVGTQYF.

J is TRBJ2-7 and V is TRBV29-1, with a tentative D call TRBD2 (6 bases). Trimming pared 7 bases from V and 3 bases from J, leaving 7 bases between. This CDR3 has 10 residues. The germline V gene encodes CDR1 SQVTM and CDR2 ANQGSEA. The CDR3 coding sequence is TGCAGCGCGGGGGACTACGAGCAGTACTTC. It translates to CSAGDYEQYF.

This clone was detected only a few times. The chain couples TRBV4-1 to TRBJ1-1; weak D call: TRBD1 (6 bases). V was trimmed by 3 bases and J by 5 bases, leaving 13 bases between them. CDR1 is MGHRA and CDR2 is YSYEKL in the germline V gene. The CDR3 consists of 14 residues. CDR3 in amino acids: CASSHDRRLTEAFF. The CDR3 region has the DNA TGCGCCAGCAGCCATGACAGGCGGCTTACTGAAGCTTTCTTT.

This sequence joins TRBV28 and TRBJ2-5; 8 bases fit TRBD2. V was clipped by 3 bases and J by 4 bases; unmatched bases: 7. CDR1 is MDHEN and CDR2 is SYDVKM in the germline V gene. This CDR3 comprises 15 residues. CDR3 in DNA: TGTGCCAGCAGTTTGAGAGCGGGAGTACCAGAGACCCAGTACTTC. Amino acid sequence: CASSLRAGVPETQYF.